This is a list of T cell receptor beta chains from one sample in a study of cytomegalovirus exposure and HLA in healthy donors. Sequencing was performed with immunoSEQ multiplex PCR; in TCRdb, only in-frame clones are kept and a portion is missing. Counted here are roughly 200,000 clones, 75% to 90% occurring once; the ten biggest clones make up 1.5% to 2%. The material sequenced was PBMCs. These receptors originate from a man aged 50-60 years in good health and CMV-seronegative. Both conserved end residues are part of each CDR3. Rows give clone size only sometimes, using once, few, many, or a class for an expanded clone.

CDR3aa: CASSDRPTNYGYTF
abundance: NA
v_gene: TRBV19

CDR3aa: CASSLEAGGQPQHF
abundance: NA
v_gene: TRBV5-1

CDR3aa: CASSYQRGTDTQYF
abundance: NA
v_gene: TRBV6-5

CDR3aa: CASTGGIFGSPLHF
abundance: once
v_gene: TRBV6-5

CDR3aa: CASSVRTGGSADTQYF
abundance: NA
v_gene: TRBV11-2

CDR3aa: CASSYSPGISNEAFF
abundance: NA
v_gene: TRBV6-5

CDR3aa: CASSARRDSSYEQYF
abundance: NA
v_gene: TRBV27

CDR3aa: CASSYVGQGAFDTQYF
abundance: NA
v_gene: TRBV6-5

CDR3aa: CASSLVGRQGRNQPQHF
abundance: NA
v_gene: TRBV7-8

CDR3aa: CAWSVLAGGPETQYF
abundance: NA
v_gene: TRBV30

CDR3aa: CASSLKASGTYEQYF
abundance: NA
v_gene: TRBV27

CDR3aa: CASSLMIQETQYF
abundance: NA
v_gene: TRBV7-8

CDR3aa: CASSLEGGRKETQYF
abundance: NA
v_gene: TRBV11-2

CDR3aa: CASRTSLGTDSGGEQYF
abundance: NA
v_gene: TRBV28

CDR3aa: CASRESGRVYEQYF
abundance: NA
v_gene: TRBV19

CDR3aa: CASSLDPGNGNTIYF
abundance: NA
v_gene: TRBV28

CDR3aa: CASSLTRRSDNEQFF
abundance: NA
v_gene: TRBV7-3

CDR3aa: CASSYRVLGEQYF
abundance: NA
v_gene: TRBV7-9

CDR3aa: CAWSSGTGVSNQPQHF
abundance: NA
v_gene: TRBV30

CDR3aa: CASSSWDRGRPGYTF
abundance: NA
v_gene: TRBV5-1

CDR3aa: CASSPGRRGLDTQYF
abundance: NA
v_gene: TRBV4-3

CDR3aa: CASSQLSYGYTF
abundance: NA
v_gene: TRBV14

CDR3aa: CASSVTGIFTDTQYF
abundance: NA
v_gene: TRBV9

CDR3aa: CASSYSFSRDETQYF
abundance: NA
v_gene: TRBV6-5

CDR3aa: CASSFTIGMNTEAFF
abundance: few
v_gene: TRBV28

CDR3aa: CASSYSGQGNTEAFF
abundance: NA
v_gene: TRBV6-5

CDR3aa: CASSSDYYEQYF
abundance: NA
v_gene: TRBV2

CDR3aa: CASSPQDGQSYGYTF
abundance: NA
v_gene: TRBV9

CDR3aa: CASSLMAGAWNEQFF
abundance: NA
v_gene: TRBV11-2

CDR3aa: CATNRGRTDTQYF
abundance: NA
v_gene: TRBV19

CDR3aa: CASSFQAGGGTDTQYF
abundance: NA
v_gene: TRBV5-1

CDR3aa: CASSKEGGGSTEAFF
abundance: few
v_gene: TRBV5-1

CDR3aa: CASSYEGQGSYEQYF
abundance: NA
v_gene: TRBV6-5

CDR3aa: CASSTRQGVNLHQPQHF
abundance: NA
v_gene: TRBV19

CDR3aa: CASRRTSGADTQYF
abundance: NA
v_gene: TRBV7-3

CDR3aa: CASRSPSGASYNEQFF
abundance: NA
v_gene: TRBV27

CDR3aa: CASSPRRRGTGELFF
abundance: once
v_gene: TRBV7-2

CDR3aa: CAITQVAATDTQYF
abundance: NA
v_gene: TRBV6-6

CDR3aa: CASSPTGGTLSGANVLTF
abundance: few
v_gene: TRBV7-3

CDR3aa: CASSRDRGQETQYF
abundance: NA
v_gene: TRBV2

CDR3aa: CAISQRETGNTEAFF
abundance: few
v_gene: TRBV10-3